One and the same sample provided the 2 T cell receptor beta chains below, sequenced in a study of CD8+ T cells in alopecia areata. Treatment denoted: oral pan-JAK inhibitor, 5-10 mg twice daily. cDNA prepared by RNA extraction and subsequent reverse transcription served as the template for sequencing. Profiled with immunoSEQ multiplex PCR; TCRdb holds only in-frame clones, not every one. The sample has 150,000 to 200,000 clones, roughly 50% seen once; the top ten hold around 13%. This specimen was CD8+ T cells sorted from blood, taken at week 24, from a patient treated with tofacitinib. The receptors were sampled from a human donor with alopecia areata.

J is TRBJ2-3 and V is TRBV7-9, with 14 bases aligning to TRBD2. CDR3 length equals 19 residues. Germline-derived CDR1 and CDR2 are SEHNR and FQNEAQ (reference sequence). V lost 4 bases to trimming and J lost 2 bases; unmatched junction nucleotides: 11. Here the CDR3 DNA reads TGTGCCAGCAGCTCCCCGACTAGCGGGGGGGGGCCCAACACAGATACGCAGTATTTT. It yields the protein CASSSPTSGGGPNTDTQYF. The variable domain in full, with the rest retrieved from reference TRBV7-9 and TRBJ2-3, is DTGVSQNPRHKITKRGQNVTFRCDPISEHNRLYWYRQTLGQGPEFLTYFQNEAQLEKSRLLSDRFSAERPKGSFSTLEIQRTEQGDSAMYLCASSSPTSGGGPNTDTQYFGPGTRLTVL.

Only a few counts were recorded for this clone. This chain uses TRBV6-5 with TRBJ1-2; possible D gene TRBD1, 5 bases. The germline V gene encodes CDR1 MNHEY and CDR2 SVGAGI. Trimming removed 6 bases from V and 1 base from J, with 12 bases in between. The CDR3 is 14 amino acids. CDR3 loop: CASSSRVYNYGYTF. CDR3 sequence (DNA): TGTGCCAGCAGCAGCAGGGTTTATAACTATGGCTACACCTTC.